This T cell receptor (beta chain) was found in a study of cytomegalovirus exposure and HLA in healthy donors. Study overall: Unique TCRs numbering around 85 million, obtained from HLA-typed donors, made up an early data release.

This clone was picked up one time. Its target is unknown. Study outcomes and limitations: In vitro confirmation showed a few CMV-associated chains to be CMV antigen specific. The study listed approximately 160 cytomegalovirus-associated TCR beta chains.

From germline, CDR1 is MDHEN and CDR2 SYDVKM. The V gene lost 7 bases and the J gene lost 1 base, with 14 bases spanning the gap. The length of the CDR3 is 14 residues. The PCR had 60 Vbeta and 13 Jbeta primers. Per the original methods: Later analysis identified some 80 million unique TCR beta chains, about 12 million shared. Using immunoSEQ multiplex PCR, the repertoire was profiled, and TCRdb retains in-frame clones only, with some absent. V and J calls and clone size are copied from that table; D and trimming were computed from the DNA. The table includes 99,000 or so clones, about 83% detected once.

The sequenced material came from PBMCs. The TCR was taken from a female donor in good health and CMV-seropositive. The rearrangement uses TRBV28 and TRBJ2-7; D gene uncertain. In nucleotides, the CDR3 is TGTGCCAGCACCAAGGTGAGGAATTCCTACGAGCAGTACTTC. This encodes CASTKVRNSYEQYF.